This passage covers 31 T cell receptor beta chains from one sample sequenced in a study of cytomegalovirus exposure and HLA in healthy donors. PCR primers comprised 60 Vbeta and 13 Jbeta primers. Sequenced by immunoSEQ multiplex PCR; TCRdb stores in-frame clones only, minus some. The repertoire includes some 150,000 clones, roughly 75% of them detected once, and about 2.2% sits in the top ten. Sample: PBMCs. The receptors shown here come from a man aged 25 to 40 in good health and CMV-seronegative.

The count of this clone is one. The rearrangement links TRBV4-1 to TRBJ2-7, with TRBD1 matching over 9 bases. Trimming cost V 1 base and J 5 bases; bases outside gene matches: 6. The CDR3 is 15 residues long. The germline CDR1 and CDR2 sequences are MGHRA and YSYEKL. CDR3 loop: CASSQGTGDGHEQYF. CDR3 sequence (DNA): TGCGCCAGCAGCCAAGGGACAGGGGATGGACACGAGCAGTACTTC.

This chain joins TRBV27 and TRBJ2-5, with 7 bases lining up with TRBD1. V shed 6 bases, J shed 4 bases, and the junction held 2 bases outside the gene matches. The CDR3 is made up of 12 amino acids. Germline V gene lookup returns CDR1 MNHEY and CDR2 SMNVEV (reference sequence). The CDR3, as DNA: TGTGCCAGCAGGAACAGGGGAGAGACCCAGTACTTC. Translation gives CASRNRGETQYF.

The CDR3 sequence: CASSMRQGHEQYF. Here the CDR3 DNA reads TGTGCCAGTAGTATGCGACAGGGCCACGAGCAGTACTTC. The rearrangement links TRBV19 to TRBJ2-7, with 7 bases fitting TRBD1. Losses at the gene ends were 3 bases for V and 5 bases for J; bases not matched to a gene: 4. Germline loops: CDR1 LNHDA, CDR2 SQIVND (reference sequence). This CDR3 contains 13 residues.

This chain links TRBV14 with TRBJ2-2, with 7 bases lining up with TRBD1. Germline values: CDR1 SGHDN, CDR2 FVKESK. V lost 4 bases and J lost 4; bases outside the gene matches: 3. CDR3 length equals 14 residues. This CDR3 reads CASSRQGITGELFF. The CDR3 DNA reads TGTGCCAGCAGCCGACAGGGAATCACCGGGGAGCTGTTTTTT.

This chain links TRBV6-5 with TRBJ2-7, with 11 bases aligning to TRBD2. CDR3 length: 15 residues. Germline V lookup: CDR1 MNHEY, CDR2 SVGAGI. V gave up 6 bases and J gave up 0 bases; unmatched junction bases: 4. CDR3 residues: CASRITSGGSYEQYF. The DNA of the CDR3 is TGTGCCAGCAGGATAACTAGCGGGGGCTCCTACGAGCAGTACTTC.

The chain uses TRBV11-2 and TRBJ2-7; 7 nucleotides agree with TRBD2. The CDR3 has 15 residues. V was clipped by 5 bases and J by 2 bases; unmatched bases: 9. Germline V lookup: CDR1 SGHAT, CDR2 FQNNGV. The CDR3 sequence: CASSTLPSGAYEQYF. DNA for the CDR3: TGTGCCAGCAGCACCCTTCCCAGCGGGGCCTACGAGCAGTACTTC.

The chain employs TRBV28 and TRBJ1-4; 7 bases match TRBD1. The ends lost 8 bases at V and 7 bases at J; junction bases unmatched: 7. This CDR3 has 13 amino acids. The germline V gene encodes CDR1 MDHEN and CDR2 SYDVKM. The CDR3 is CASAQGFGEKLFF. In DNA form, the CDR3 reads TGTGCCAGCGCACAGGGGTTTGGTGAAAAACTGTTTTTT. The variable domain in full, with the rest retrieved from reference TRBV28 and TRBJ1-4, is DVKVTQSSRYLVKRTGEKVFLECVQDMDHENMFWYRQDPGLGLRLIYFSYDVKMKEKGDIPEGYSVSREKKERFSLILESASTNQTSMYLCASAQGFGEKLFFGSGTQLSVL.

This clone was seen a handful of times. This chain joins TRBV6-1 and TRBJ1-5; D possibly corresponds to TRBD1 (5 bases). Trimming cost V 1 base and J 5 bases, with 15 bases left between them. Germline CDR1 MNHNS, CDR2 SASEGT. The CDR3 covers 16 residues. CDR3 loop: CASSEVPGGTDQPQHF. In nucleotides, the CDR3 is TGTGCCAGCAGTGAAGTGCCTGGGGGGACGGATCAGCCCCAGCATTTT.

This sequence joins TRBV28 and TRBJ1-5; D gene uncertain. The CDR3 loop spans 15 amino acids. Per germline, CDR1 MDHEN and CDR2 SYDVKM. Trimming removed 2 bases from V and 0 bases from J, with 8 bases in between. CDR3 in DNA: TGTGCCAGCAGTTTACGGGGTTATAGCAATCAGCCCCAGCATTTT. Translation gives CASSLRGYSNQPQHF.

V gene TRBV10-3 combines with J gene TRBJ2-1, with a tentative D call TRBD1 (6 bases). The CDR3 covers 13 residues. Germline-derived CDR1 and CDR2 are ENHRY and SYGVKD. V lost 0 bases, J lost 15 bases, and 15 bases lay in between. CDR3 region: CAISESDWGPWFF. The CDR3 DNA reads as TGTGCCATCAGTGAGTCTGACTGGGGGCCTTGGTTCTTC.

The chain is built from TRBV10-3 and TRBJ2-2; TRBD2 matches at 14 bases. The CDR3 runs 19 residues. Germline lookup yields CDR1 ENHRY and CDR2 SYGVKD. After removal of 3 bases from V and 2 bases from J, the junction contained 8 bases not matched to a gene. CDR3: CAISESPGLAGVNTGELFF. DNA for the CDR3: TGTGCCATCAGTGAATCCCCGGGACTAGCGGGGGTAAACACCGGGGAGCTGTTTTTT.

V gene TRBV27 combines with J gene TRBJ2-7; 7 bases align to TRBD2. The length of the CDR3 is 15 residues. V dropped 5 bases and J dropped 7; count of bases not matched to a gene: 14. Germline-derived CDR1 and CDR2 are MNHEY and SMNVEV (reference sequence). Written as DNA, the CDR3 is TGTGCCAGCAGTCCACGTTGGGACTACCGATTGGAGCAGTACTTC. It specifies CASSPRWDYRLEQYF.

V usage is TRBV13 and J usage is TRBJ2-6; D not resolved. Germline CDR1 reads PRHDT; CDR2 reads FYEKMQ (reference sequence). V gave up 5 bases and J gave up 1 base, with 12 bases separating them. The CDR3 is made up of 16 amino acids. CDR3 loop: CASSRKALSGANVLTF. CDR3 nucleotide sequence: TGTGCCAGCAGCCGTAAAGCGCTATCTGGGGCCAACGTCCTGACTTTC.

The V and J genes are TRBV28 and TRBJ2-7, with 7 bases that match TRBD2. V was pared by 3 bases and J by 3 bases, with 5 bases of the junction left unmatched. The length of the CDR3 is 14 residues. Germline CDR1 MDHEN, CDR2 SYDVKM. This CDR3 reads CASSLALADYEQYF. In DNA, the CDR3 is TGTGCCAGCAGTTTGGCGCTAGCGGACTACGAGCAGTACTTC.

This clone came up a few times. The chain couples TRBV6-1 to TRBJ1-5; D gene unclear. Looked up from germline, CDR1 is MNHNS and CDR2 is SASEGT. The CDR3 covers 13 residues. Trimming removed 5 bases from V and 6 bases from J, with 11 bases in between. In DNA, the CDR3 is TGTGCCAGCAGTCCCCCGCGCCCTCAGCCCCAGCATTTT. Translating it yields CASSPPRPQPQHF.

CDR3 nucleotide sequence: TGTGCCAGCAGCACCCGAACGACAGGGACCTCCGTTGATACGCAGTATTTT. Its protein product is CASSTRTTGTSVDTQYF. The rearrangement joins TRBV7-8 to TRBJ2-3, with TRBD1 identical over 7 bases. Germline V CDR1 and CDR2: SGHVS, FQNEAQ. With V trimmed by 5 bases and J by 6 bases, 17 bases remained unmatched. The CDR3 has 17 residues.

V gene TRBV5-1 combines with J gene TRBJ1-1, with a tentative D call TRBD1 (6 bases). V lost 0 bases to trimming and J lost 8 bases, with 11 bases between them. CDR1 SGHRS and CDR2 YFSETQ come from the germline V gene. The CDR3 runs 13 residues. The chain's CDR3 is CASSLGRQAEAFF. As DNA, the CDR3 is TGCGCCAGCAGCTTGGGGAGACAGGCAGAAGCTTTCTTT.

The CDR3 nucleotides are TGTGCCAGCAGTTCAGGGGCAGGGAGCTCCTACGAGCAGTACTTC. Translated: CASSSGAGSSYEQYF. The V call is TRBV28, the J call TRBJ2-7; perhaps TRBD1 as D (6 bases). In germline, CDR1 is MDHEN, CDR2 SYDVKM. V lost 4 bases and J 0 bases, leaving 13 bases between the germline ends. The CDR3 contains 15 residues.

The chain uses TRBV4-1 and TRBJ2-7; 7 bases map to TRBD1. This CDR3 has 15 amino acids. V lost 3 bases, J lost 6 bases, and 11 bases stayed unmatched. Per the germline V gene, CDR1 is MGHRA and CDR2 is YSYEKL. CDR3 sequence reads: CASSHPQGQRVEQYF. In DNA, the CDR3 is TGCGCCAGCAGCCATCCACAGGGGCAACGGGTCGAGCAGTACTTC.

This clone turned up a few times. This sequence joins TRBV30 and TRBJ1-4; possible D gene TRBD1, 5 bases. The germline gives CDR1 GTSNPN, CDR2 SVGIG (reference sequence). The CDR3 contains 13 residues. Trimming pared 2 bases from V and 6 bases from J, leaving 10 bases between. CDR3 sequence (DNA): TGTGCCTGGAGTAAAGGGGTTGATGAAAAACTGTTTTTT. It translates to CAWSKGVDEKLFF.

The rearrangement links TRBV7-8 to TRBJ2-7; TRBD1 agrees at 9 bases. Trimming removed 4 bases from V and 3 bases from J; junction bases left unmatched: 1. The CDR3 length is 13 residues. Germline V lookup: CDR1 SGHVS, CDR2 FQNEAQ. The CDR3 region is CASSWDRDYEQYF. The CDR3 DNA follows: TGTGCCAGCAGCTGGGACAGGGACTACGAGCAGTACTTC.

This chain connects TRBV5-6 to TRBJ2-6; weak D call: TRBD2 (6 bases). CDR3 length: 16 amino acids. V lost 3 bases and J lost 1, with 11 bases in between. Germline loops: CDR1 SGHDT, CDR2 YYEEEE. The CDR3: CASSWRGLSGANVLTF. Here the CDR3 DNA reads TGTGCCAGCAGCTGGAGGGGATTATCTGGGGCCAACGTCCTGACTTTC.

This rearrangement joins TRBV6-5 to TRBJ1-4; 9 positions agree with TRBD1. CDR1 and CDR2 from the germline V gene are MNHEY and SVGAGI. This CDR3 has 13 residues. V shed 6 bases, J shed 8 bases, and the junction held 4 bases outside the gene matches. The CDR3, as DNA: TGTGCCAGCAGGAGGGACAGGGAGGAAAAACTGTTTTTT. Amino acids: CASRRDREEKLFF.

The rearrangement links TRBV2 to TRBJ2-2, with TRBD2 identical over 12 bases. The V segment lost 7 bases and the J segment 2 bases; nucleotides outside the gene matches: 2. The CDR3 contains 15 residues. CDR1 SNHLY and CDR2 FYNNEI come from the germline V gene. CDR3 protein: CASNGLAGNTGELFF. As DNA, the CDR3 is TGTGCCAGCAACGGACTAGCGGGAAACACCGGGGAGCTGTTTTTT.

V is TRBV5-1 and J is TRBJ2-4; D is ambiguous. Germline V lookup: CDR1 SGHRS, CDR2 YFSETQ. The CDR3 is 15 amino acids. The V end lost 0 bases, the J end lost 6 bases, and 13 bases lay between the germline ends. The CDR3 spells CASSLAALGVNIQYF. In DNA, the CDR3 is TGCGCCAGCAGCTTGGCCGCCCTAGGAGTAAACATTCAGTACTTC.

The rearrangement uses TRBV13 and TRBJ2-6; D gene ambiguous. With 3 bases removed from V and 0 bases from J, the gap between germline ends came to 12 bases. CDR1 and CDR2 (germline): PRHDT, FYEKMQ (reference sequence). This CDR3 is built from 17 residues. This chain's CDR3 is CASSLRSTNSGANVLTF. The DNA of the CDR3 is TGTGCCAGCAGCTTGAGGTCCACCAACTCTGGGGCCAACGTCCTGACTTTC.

This sequence joins TRBV5-1 and TRBJ2-7, with 8 positions matching TRBD1. The CDR3 loop spans 14 amino acids. CDR1 is SGHRS, CDR2 YFSETQ, per germline. V shed 0 bases and J 5 bases; nucleotides not matched to a gene: 4. CDR3 sequence reads: CASSLGQGSNEQYF. DNA for the CDR3: TGCGCCAGCAGCTTGGGACAGGGGTCGAACGAGCAGTACTTC.

This chain links TRBV13 with TRBJ1-6; 9 bases line up with TRBD1. This CDR3 contains 17 residues. Germline CDR1 is PRHDT and CDR2 is FYEKMQ (reference sequence). After removal of 5 bases from V and 1 base from J, the junction contained 6 bases not matched to a gene. The CDR3 nucleotides are TGTGCCAGCAGCCGCGGACAGGGGATGTCCTATAATTCACCCCTCCACTTT. Protein product: CASSRGQGMSYNSPLHF.

The chain employs TRBV28 and TRBJ1-1; D is possibly TRBD1 (6 bases). The germline V gene encodes CDR1 MDHEN and CDR2 SYDVKM. The germline V and J ends were trimmed by 6 bases and 2 bases, with 13 bases remaining between them. The length of the CDR3 is 14 residues. Here the CDR3 reads CASSQGSINTEAFF. Written as DNA, the CDR3 is TGTGCCAGCAGCCAGGGGTCTATAAACACTGAAGCTTTCTTT. Complete variable domain (other parts from reference TRBV28 and TRBJ1-1): DVKVTQSSRYLVKRTGEKVFLECVQDMDHENMFWYRQDPGLGLRLIYFSYDVKMKEKGDIPEGYSVSREKKERFSLILESASTNQTSMYLCASSQGSINTEAFFGQGTRLTVV.

For this clone: A read error may account for a junction end that differs from germline. V is TRBV5-1 and J is TRBJ1-2, with D possibly being TRBD1 (6 bases). Germline V gene lookup returns CDR1 SGHRS and CDR2 YFSETQ. CDR3 length: 14 amino acids. This CDR3 is CASSLAGQNYGYPF. The CDR3 bases are TGCGCCAGCAGCTTGGCCGGACAGAACTATGGCTACCCCTTC.

The rearrangement joins TRBV28 to TRBJ2-2; D is perhaps TRBD1 (6 bases). Germline V gene data show CDR1 as MDHEN and CDR2 as SYDVKM. The CDR3 runs to 14 residues. V was pared by 7 bases and J by 1 base, with 10 bases between. The CDR3 reads CASTPGQNTGELFF. The CDR3, as DNA: TGTGCCAGCACCCCGGGACAGAACACCGGGGAGCTGTTTTTT.